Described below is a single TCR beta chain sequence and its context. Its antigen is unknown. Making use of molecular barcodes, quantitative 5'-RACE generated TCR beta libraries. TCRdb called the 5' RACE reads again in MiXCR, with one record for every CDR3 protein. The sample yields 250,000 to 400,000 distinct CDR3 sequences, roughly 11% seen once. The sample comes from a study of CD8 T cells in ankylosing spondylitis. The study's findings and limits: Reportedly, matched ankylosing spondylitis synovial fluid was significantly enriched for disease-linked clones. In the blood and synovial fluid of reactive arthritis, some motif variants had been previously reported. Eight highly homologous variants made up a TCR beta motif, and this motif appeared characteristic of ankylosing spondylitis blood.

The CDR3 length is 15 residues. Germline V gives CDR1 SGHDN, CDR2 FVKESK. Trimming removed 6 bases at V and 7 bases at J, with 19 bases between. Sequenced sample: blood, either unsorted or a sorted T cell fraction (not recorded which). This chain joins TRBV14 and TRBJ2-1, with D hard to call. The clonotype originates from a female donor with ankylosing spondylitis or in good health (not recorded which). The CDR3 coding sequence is TGTGCCAGCAGTCCCTTAGGAACAGTGATTAATGAGCAGTTCTTC. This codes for CASSPLGTVINEQFF.